This T cell receptor (beta chain) was retrieved from a study of blood T cells in healthy people across ages. This clonotype was seen a single time. Primers used in a second PCR of roughly 6 to 11 cycles were a sample-barcoded 5' primer and a J-beta primer mix. A single record per CDR3 protein comes from TCRdb applying MiXCR to the 5' RACE reads. This table has approximately 780,000 distinct CDR3 sequences, 25% to 30% appearing once. Germline CDR1 reads MGHDK; CDR2 reads SYGVNS. This CDR3 contains 15 residues. These data are also associated with another study on T cells of mothers and their children.

Sample: blood. The chain is built from TRBV25-1 and TRBJ2-5; a weak D match, TRBD2 (5 bases). The closer fit of TRBJ2-1 to the DNA end suggests the J call may be wrong. This TCR came from a boy aged 5-17 years in good health. CDR3 residues: CASSERRGLDNEQFF. The CDR3 coding sequence is TGTGCCAGCAGTGAAAGGCGCGGACTTGACAATGAGCAGTTCTTC.